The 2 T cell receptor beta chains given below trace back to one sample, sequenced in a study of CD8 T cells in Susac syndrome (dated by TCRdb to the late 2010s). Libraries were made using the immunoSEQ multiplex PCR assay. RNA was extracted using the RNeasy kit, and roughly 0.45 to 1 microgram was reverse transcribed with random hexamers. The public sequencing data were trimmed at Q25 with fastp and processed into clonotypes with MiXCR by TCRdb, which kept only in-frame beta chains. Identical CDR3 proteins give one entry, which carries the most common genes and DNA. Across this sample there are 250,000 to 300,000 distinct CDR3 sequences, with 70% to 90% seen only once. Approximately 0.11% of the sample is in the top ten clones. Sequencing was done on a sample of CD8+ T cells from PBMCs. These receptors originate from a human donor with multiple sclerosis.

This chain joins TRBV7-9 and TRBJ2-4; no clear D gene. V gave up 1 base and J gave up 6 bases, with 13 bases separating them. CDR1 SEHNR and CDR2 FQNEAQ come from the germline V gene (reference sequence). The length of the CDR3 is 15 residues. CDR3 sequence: CASSLDGWSRNIQYF. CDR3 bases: TGTGCCAGCAGCTTAGATGGGTGGTCCCGAAACATTCAGTACTTC. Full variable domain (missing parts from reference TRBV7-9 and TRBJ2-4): DTGVSQNPRHKITKRGQNVTFRCDPISEHNRLYWYRQTLGQGPEFLTYFQNEAQLEKSRLLSDRFSAERPKGSFSTLEIQRTEQGDSAMYLCASSLDGWSRNIQYFGAGTRLSVL.

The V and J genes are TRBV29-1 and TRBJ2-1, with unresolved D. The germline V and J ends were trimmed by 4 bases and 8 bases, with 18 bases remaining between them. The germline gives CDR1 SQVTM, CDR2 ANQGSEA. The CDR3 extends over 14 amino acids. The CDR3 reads CSVVWRPPRDEQFF. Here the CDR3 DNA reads TGCAGCGTTGTATGGCGGCCTCCTCGGGATGAGCAGTTCTTC.